These 18 T cell receptor beta chains originate from one sample sequenced in a study of blood T cell repertoires in COVID-19. The table came from immunoSEQ multiplex PCR; TCRdb's copy has only in-frame clones and leaves some out. This sample has roughly 67,000 clones, with 85% found just once. The sequenced sample was peripheral blood. Receptor source: a man aged 45-65 years with acute or convalescent COVID-19.

This chain uses TRBV13 with TRBJ1-3; TRBD1 might be the D (6 bases). This CDR3 is 17 amino acids long. CDR1 and CDR2 from the germline V gene are PRHDT and FYEKMQ (reference sequence). V was trimmed by 5 bases and J by 4 bases, leaving 21 bases between them. The CDR3 sequence is CASSLTARDNNGNTIYF. In DNA, the CDR3 is TGTGCCAGCAGCCTAACTGCCAGGGACAATAACGGAAACACCATATATTTT.

The rearrangement joins TRBV3-1 (or the pseudogene TRBV3-2) to TRBJ2-7; D gene unclear. The CDR3 has 11 residues. Germline CDR1 reads LGHDT; CDR2 reads YNNKEL (reference sequence). V was cut by 4 bases and J by 4 bases, with 5 bases left in between. The CDR3 bases are TGTGCCAGCAGCCCCGGTTACGAGCAGTACTTC. Its translation is CASSPGYEQYF.

The gene calls are TRBV7-8 and TRBJ2-3; D perhaps matches TRBD1 (7 bases). Germline V gives CDR1 SGHVS, CDR2 FQNEAQ. With 2 bases removed from V and 1 base from J, the gap between germline ends came to 13 bases. CDR3 size: 16 residues. The CDR3 region has the DNA TGTGCCAGCAGCTTAAGTGGAGGGGGCCGCACAGATACGCAGTATTTT. It codes for CASSLSGGGRTDTQYF. Based on the CDR3 plus reference TRBV7-8 and TRBJ2-3, the full variable domain is GAGVSQSPRYKVAKRGQDVALRCDPISGHVSLFWYQQALGQGPEFLTYFQNEAQLDKSGLPSDRFFAERPEGSVSTLKIQRTQQEDSAVYLCASSLSGGGRTDTQYFGPGTRLTVL.

There are a few counts of this clone. The rearrangement uses TRBV18 and TRBJ2-7; 7 bases fit TRBD1. Germline-derived CDR1 and CDR2 are KGHSH and LQKENI. The ends lost 6 bases at V and 3 bases at J; junction bases unmatched: 5. The CDR3 sequence is 13 residues long. The CDR3 nucleotides read TGTGCCAGCTCCCCGGGACAGAACTACGAGCAGTACTTC. Amino acid sequence: CASSPGQNYEQYF.

This clone has only one observation. The CDR3 nucleotides are TGTGCCACCGAAGCCCTGGATGGCTACACCTTC. This gives the protein CATEALDGYTF. This rearrangement joins TRBV12-3 or TRBV12-4 to TRBJ1-2; D is undetermined. Trimming removed 10 bases from V and 6 bases from J, with 12 bases in between. The CDR3 sequence is 11 residues long.

CDR3 protein: CASSPKRLAGGLEETQYF. CDR3 bases: TGTGCCAGCAGTCCCAAAAGACTAGCGGGGGGCCTTGAAGAGACCCAGTACTTC. This chain uses TRBV27 with TRBJ2-5, with 13 bases aligning to TRBD2. V lost 5 bases to trimming and J lost 3 bases; unmatched junction nucleotides: 12. The CDR3 is 18 amino acids. The V gene's germline CDR1 is MNHEY and CDR2 SMNVEV (reference sequence).

For the CDR3, the DNA is TGTGCCAGCAGCCCGAGACTAGCGGGGAAGACAGATACGCAGTATTTT. This sequence encodes CASSPRLAGKTDTQYF. This chain connects TRBV11-1 to TRBJ2-3; 11 nucleotides align to TRBD2. This CDR3 is built from 16 residues. Trimming removed 5 bases from V and 3 bases from J; junction bases left unmatched: 7. From germline, CDR1 is SGHAT and CDR2 FQDESV (reference sequence).

This clone has a single count. The chain links TRBV7-9 to TRBJ2-1; weak D call: TRBD1 (6 bases). The germline CDR1 and CDR2 sequences are SEHNR and FQNEAQ (reference sequence). Trimming stripped 2 bases from V and 4 bases from J, with 18 bases between. CDR3 length equals 17 residues. The CDR3 reads CASSLPPQGSEYNEQFF. CDR3 sequence (DNA): TGTGCCAGCAGCTTACCCCCCCAGGGGTCCGAATACAATGAGCAGTTCTTC.

The rearrangement links TRBV7-8 to TRBJ2-7; 7 bases are shared with TRBD1. The junction had 3 bases not matched to a gene; V was cut back by 4 bases and J by 0 bases. The germline V gene has CDR1 SGHVS and CDR2 FQNEAQ. The CDR3 consists of 14 residues. The CDR3, as DNA: TGTGCCAGCAGCTGGACAGGTGACTCCTACGAGCAGTACGTC. It is translated as CASSWTGDSYEQYV.

This clone is a singleton in its sample. The chain has TRBV21-1 and TRBJ2-1; the table's D call of TRBD1 was not tested on the DNA. TRBV21-1 is labeled a pseudogene. The CDR3 spans 15 residues. The CDR3 nucleotides are TGTGCCAGCAGCAACCAGGGGGCAGGGGACAATGAGCAGTTCTTC. Translated: CASSNQGAGDNEQFF.

This rearrangement joins TRBV24-1 to TRBJ1-2; D is undetermined. Trimming cost V 4 bases and J 2 bases, with 10 bases left between them. The germline gives CDR1 KGHDR, CDR2 SFDVKD. The CDR3 contains 14 residues. The CDR3 loop is CATSDPDTNYGYTF. The CDR3 DNA reads TGTGCCACCAGTGACCCCGACACCAACTATGGCTACACCTTC.

This chain joins TRBV12-3 or TRBV12-4 and TRBJ1-2; the D is unclear. V lost 7 bases and J lost 0, with 9 bases in between. This CDR3 is 13 amino acids long. The CDR3 loop is CASTPGPNYGYTF. The CDR3 bases are TGTGCCAGCACCCCGGGTCCTAACTATGGCTACACCTTC.

The chain joins TRBV6-5 to TRBJ2-7, with a tentative D call TRBD1 (6 bases). The CDR3 sequence is 15 residues long. Germline CDR1 is MNHEY and CDR2 is SVGAGI. Trimming removed 2 bases at V and 5 bases at J, with 16 bases between. For the CDR3, the DNA is TGTGCCAGCAGTTACGGGACACCAGAGCCGGACGAGCAGTACTTC. Translated, it gives CASSYGTPEPDEQYF.

This rearrangement joins TRBV11-3 to TRBJ2-1; D remains ambiguous. V shed 1 base and J shed 2 bases, with 9 bases lying between them. Germline CDR1 SGHNT, CDR2 YENEEA. This CDR3 has 15 residues. The CDR3 nucleotides are TGTGCCAGCAGCTTAGGCGCGGTTCCCTACAATGAGCAGTTCTTC. This codes for CASSLGAVPYNEQFF.

A single count supports this clone. The V and J genes are TRBV11-2 and TRBJ2-7, with D perhaps matching TRBD1 (6 bases). This CDR3 comprises 14 residues. V lost 3 bases to trimming and J lost 0 bases, with 9 bases between them. Germline V CDR1 and CDR2: SGHAT, FQNNGV. The CDR3 sequence: CASSFTTGSYEQYV. CDR3 DNA sequence: TGTGCCAGCAGCTTTACGACAGGCTCCTACGAGCAGTACGTC.

The chain links TRBV6-1 to TRBJ2-1, with D possibly matching TRBD2 (6 bases). The CDR3 runs 16 residues. Germline CDR1 is MNHNS and CDR2 is SASEGT. Trimming removed 4 bases from V and 4 bases from J, with 17 bases in between. The CDR3 region is CASSVYMGLVYNEQFF. The CDR3 DNA sequence: TGTGCCAGCAGTGTCTACATGGGACTGGTATACAATGAGCAGTTCTTC.

This clone was recorded once. This rearrangement joins TRBV24-1 to TRBJ2-1; a weak D match, TRBD1 (6 bases). The CDR3 contains 14 residues. Germline CDR1 reads KGHDR; CDR2 reads SFDVKD. The V gene lost 2 bases and the J gene lost 9 bases, with 13 bases spanning the gap. The CDR3 nucleotides are TGTGCCACCAGTGATTCCACAGGGTGGAGTGAGCAGTTCTTC. Residues: CATSDSTGWSEQFF.

The chain links TRBV11-2 to TRBJ2-1; 10 positions agree with TRBD2. The germline CDR1 and CDR2 sequences are SGHAT and FQNNGV. V lost 5 bases and J lost 3; bases outside the gene matches: 4. This CDR3 spans 15 amino acids. The CDR3 nucleotides are TGTGCCAGCAGCGCTAGCGGGGGACACTACAATGAGCAGTTCTTC. Translated: CASSASGGHYNEQFF.